This TCR beta chain stems from a study of shared clonotypes between healthy human individuals. Study details: Donors, aged 18 to 49, were a couple of women and a few men.

Donors were Caucasian adults residing in Nashville, Tennessee, USA. With 2 bases removed from V and 4 bases from J, the gap between germline ends came to 11 bases. Germline loops: CDR1 SGHRS, CDR2 YFSETQ. The CDR3 consists of 14 residues. Findings and caveats of the study: Naive subsets generally had larger estimated richness than memory subsets.

Details on this clone: Its target is not known.

Produced via immunoSEQ multiplex PCR; TCRdb's table is partial and in-frame only. In the table there are some 2.1 million clones, around 95% of which are singletons. The chain has TRBV5-1 and TRBJ2-3; either TRBD1 or TRBD2 may fit D (6 bases each). Sequenced sample: naive CD4+ T cells sorted from blood. This sample's subset: CD45RA+ positively selected. The origin of this receptor is a young man in good health. DNA of the CDR3: TGCGCCAGCAGCTTAACAGGGACTTCAGATACGCAGTATTTT. Protein sequence: CASSLTGTSDTQYF. The variable domain in full, with the rest retrieved from reference TRBV5-1 and TRBJ2-3, is KAGVTQTPRYLIKTRGQQVTLSCSPISGHRSVSWYQQTPGQGLQFLFEYFSETQRNKGNFPGRFSGRQFSNSRSEMNVSTLELGDSALYLCASSLTGTSDTQYFGPGTRLTVL.